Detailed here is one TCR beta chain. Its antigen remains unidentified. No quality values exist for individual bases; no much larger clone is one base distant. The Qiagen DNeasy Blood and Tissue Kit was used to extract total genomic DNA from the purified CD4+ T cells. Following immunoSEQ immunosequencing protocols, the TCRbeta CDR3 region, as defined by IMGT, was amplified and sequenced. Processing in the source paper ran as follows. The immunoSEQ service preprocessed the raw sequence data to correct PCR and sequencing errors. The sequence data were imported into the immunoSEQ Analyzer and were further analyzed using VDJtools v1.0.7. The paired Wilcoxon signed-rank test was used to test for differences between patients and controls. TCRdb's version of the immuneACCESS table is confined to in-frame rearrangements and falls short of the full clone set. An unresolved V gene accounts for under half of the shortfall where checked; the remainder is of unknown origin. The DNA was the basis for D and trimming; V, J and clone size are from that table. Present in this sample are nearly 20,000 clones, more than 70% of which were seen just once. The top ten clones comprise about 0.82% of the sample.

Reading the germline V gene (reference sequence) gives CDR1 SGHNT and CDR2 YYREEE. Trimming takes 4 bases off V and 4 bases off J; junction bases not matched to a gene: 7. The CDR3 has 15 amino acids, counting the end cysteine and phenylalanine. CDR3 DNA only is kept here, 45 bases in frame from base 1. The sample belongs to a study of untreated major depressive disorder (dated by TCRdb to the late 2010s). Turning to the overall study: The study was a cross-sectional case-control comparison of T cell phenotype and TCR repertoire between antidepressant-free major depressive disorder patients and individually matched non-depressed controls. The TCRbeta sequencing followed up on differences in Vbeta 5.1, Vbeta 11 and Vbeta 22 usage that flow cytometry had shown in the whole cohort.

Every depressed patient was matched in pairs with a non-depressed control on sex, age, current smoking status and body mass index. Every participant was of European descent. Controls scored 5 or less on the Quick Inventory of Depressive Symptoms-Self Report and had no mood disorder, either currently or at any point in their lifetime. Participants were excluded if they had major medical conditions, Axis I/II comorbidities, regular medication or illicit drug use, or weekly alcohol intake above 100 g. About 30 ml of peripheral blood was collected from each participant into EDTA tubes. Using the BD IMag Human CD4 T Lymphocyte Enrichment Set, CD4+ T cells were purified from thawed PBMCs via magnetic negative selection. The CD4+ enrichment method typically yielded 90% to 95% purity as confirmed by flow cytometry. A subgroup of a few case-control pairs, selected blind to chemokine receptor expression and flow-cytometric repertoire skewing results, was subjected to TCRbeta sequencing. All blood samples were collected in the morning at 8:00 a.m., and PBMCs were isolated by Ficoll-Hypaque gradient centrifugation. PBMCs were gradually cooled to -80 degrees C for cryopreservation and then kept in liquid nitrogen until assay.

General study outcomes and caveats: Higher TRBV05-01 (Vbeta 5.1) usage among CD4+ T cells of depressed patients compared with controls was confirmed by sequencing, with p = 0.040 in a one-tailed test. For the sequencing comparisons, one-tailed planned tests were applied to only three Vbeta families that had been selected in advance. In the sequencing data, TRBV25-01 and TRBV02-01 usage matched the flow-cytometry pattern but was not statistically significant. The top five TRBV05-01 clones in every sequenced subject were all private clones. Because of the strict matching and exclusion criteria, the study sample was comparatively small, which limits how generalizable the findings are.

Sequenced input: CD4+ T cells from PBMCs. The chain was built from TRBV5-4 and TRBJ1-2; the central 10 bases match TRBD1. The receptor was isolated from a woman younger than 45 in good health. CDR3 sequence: CASSPDRGRGYGYTF. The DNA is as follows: TGTGCCAGCAGCCCAGACAGGGGGCGCGGCTATGGCTACACCTTC.